This entry is about one T cell receptor beta chain. The data originate from a study of shared T cell receptors in the human thymus. This CDR3 has 13 amino acids. Data came from immunoSEQ multiplex PCR; TCRdb stores just in-frame clones and leaves some out. The data contain under 850,000 clones, over 75% of them singletons. The sample was also linked to a second study, of human thymus T cells. That paper notes: Thymus specimens were resections from corrective heart surgery. Unrelated people showed highly overlapping thymic repertoires, related research reported.

This receptor was identified in a boy in the first two years of life with a congenital heart defect. V is TRBV21-1 and J is TRBJ1-2. TRBV21-1 is recorded as a pseudogene. The sample consisted of thymocytes. CDR3 sequence (DNA): TGTGCCAGCAGCAAAGTCGGGTGCTATGGCTACACCTTC. Encoded protein: CASSKVGCYGYTF.